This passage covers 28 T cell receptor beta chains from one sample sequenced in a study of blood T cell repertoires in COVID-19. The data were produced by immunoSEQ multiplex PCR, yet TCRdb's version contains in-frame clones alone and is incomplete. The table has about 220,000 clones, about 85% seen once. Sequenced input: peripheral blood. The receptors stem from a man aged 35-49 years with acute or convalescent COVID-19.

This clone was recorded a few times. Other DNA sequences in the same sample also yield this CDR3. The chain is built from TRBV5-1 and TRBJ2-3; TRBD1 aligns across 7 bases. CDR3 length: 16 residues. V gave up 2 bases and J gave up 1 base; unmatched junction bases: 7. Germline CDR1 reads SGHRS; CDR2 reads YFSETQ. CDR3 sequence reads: CASSLIGGRGTDTQYF. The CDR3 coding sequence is TGCGCCAGCAGCTTAATAGGGGGCAGAGGCACAGATACGCAGTATTTT. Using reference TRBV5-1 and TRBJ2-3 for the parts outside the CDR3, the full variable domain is KAGVTQTPRYLIKTRGQQVTLSCSPISGHRSVSWYQQTPGQGLQFLFEYFSETQRNKGNFPGRFSGRQFSNSRSEMNVSTLELGDSALYLCASSLIGGRGTDTQYFGPGTRLTVL.

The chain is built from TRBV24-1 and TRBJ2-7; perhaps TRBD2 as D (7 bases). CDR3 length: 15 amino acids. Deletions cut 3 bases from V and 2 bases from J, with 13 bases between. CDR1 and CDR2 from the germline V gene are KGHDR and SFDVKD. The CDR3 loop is CATSDAGGGTYEQYF. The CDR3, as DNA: TGTGCCACCAGTGATGCGGGCGGGGGCACCTACGAGCAGTACTTC.

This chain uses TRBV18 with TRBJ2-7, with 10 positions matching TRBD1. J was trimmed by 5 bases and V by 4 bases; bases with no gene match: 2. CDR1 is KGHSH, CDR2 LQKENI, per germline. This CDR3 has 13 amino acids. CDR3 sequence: CASSQGTGDEQYF. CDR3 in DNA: TGTGCCAGCTCACAGGGGACAGGGGACGAGCAGTACTTC.

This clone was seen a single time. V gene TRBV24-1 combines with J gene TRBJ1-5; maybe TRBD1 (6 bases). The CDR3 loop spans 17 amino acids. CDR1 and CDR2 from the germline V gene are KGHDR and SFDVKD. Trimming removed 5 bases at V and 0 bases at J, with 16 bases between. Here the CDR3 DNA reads TGTGCCACCAGTGGGGGGATAGGGACACATAGCAATCAGCCCCAGCATTTT. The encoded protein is CATSGGIGTHSNQPQHF.

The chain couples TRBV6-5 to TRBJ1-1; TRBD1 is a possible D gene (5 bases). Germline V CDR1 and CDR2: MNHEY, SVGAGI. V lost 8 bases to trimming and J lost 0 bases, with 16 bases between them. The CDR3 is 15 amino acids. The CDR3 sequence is CASHPGGAMNTEAFF. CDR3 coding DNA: TGTGCCAGCCACCCCGGGGGAGCGATGAACACTGAAGCTTTCTTT.

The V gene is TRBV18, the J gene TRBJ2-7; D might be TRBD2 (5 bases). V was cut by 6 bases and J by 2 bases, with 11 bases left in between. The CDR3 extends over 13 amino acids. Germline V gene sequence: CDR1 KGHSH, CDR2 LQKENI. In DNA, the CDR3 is TGTGCCAGCTCTCGGGAATGGGCCTACGAGCAGTACTTC. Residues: CASSREWAYEQYF.

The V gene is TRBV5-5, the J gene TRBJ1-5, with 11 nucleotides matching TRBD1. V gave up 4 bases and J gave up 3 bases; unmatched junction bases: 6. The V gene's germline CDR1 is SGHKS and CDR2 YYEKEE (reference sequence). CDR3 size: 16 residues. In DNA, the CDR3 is TGTGCCAGCAGCCCCTGGACAGGGGGCGACAATCAGCCCCAGCATTTT. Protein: CASSPWTGGDNQPQHF.

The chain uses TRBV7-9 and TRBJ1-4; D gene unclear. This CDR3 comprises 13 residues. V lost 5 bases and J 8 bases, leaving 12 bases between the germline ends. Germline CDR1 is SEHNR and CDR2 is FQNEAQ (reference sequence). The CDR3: CASSLRAAEKLFF. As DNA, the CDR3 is TGTGCCAGCAGCCTACGAGCGGCAGAAAAACTGTTTTTT.

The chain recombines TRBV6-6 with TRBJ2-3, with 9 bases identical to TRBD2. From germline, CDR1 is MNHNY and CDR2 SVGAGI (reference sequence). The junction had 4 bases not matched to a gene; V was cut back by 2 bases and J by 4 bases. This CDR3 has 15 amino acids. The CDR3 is CASSYASGTADTQYF. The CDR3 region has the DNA TGTGCCAGCAGTTACGCTAGCGGGACGGCAGATACGCAGTATTTT.

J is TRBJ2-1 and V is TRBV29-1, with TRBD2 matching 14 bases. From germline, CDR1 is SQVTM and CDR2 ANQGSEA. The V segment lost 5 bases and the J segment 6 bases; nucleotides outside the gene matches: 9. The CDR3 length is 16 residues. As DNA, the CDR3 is TGCAGCGTTCCGACCGGGACTAGCGGGAGAACCAATGAGCAGTTCTTC. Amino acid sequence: CSVPTGTSGRTNEQFF.

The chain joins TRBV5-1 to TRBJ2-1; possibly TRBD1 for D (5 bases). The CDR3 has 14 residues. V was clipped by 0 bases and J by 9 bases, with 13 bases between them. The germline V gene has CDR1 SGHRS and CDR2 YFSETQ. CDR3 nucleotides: TGCGCCAGCAGCTTGGGGCAGGTCCAGGGTGAGCAGTTCTTC. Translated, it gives CASSLGQVQGEQFF.

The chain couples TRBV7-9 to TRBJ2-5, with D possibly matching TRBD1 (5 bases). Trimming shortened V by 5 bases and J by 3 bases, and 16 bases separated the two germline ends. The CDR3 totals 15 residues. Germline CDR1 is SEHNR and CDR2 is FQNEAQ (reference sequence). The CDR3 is CASSQALSREETQYF. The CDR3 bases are TGTGCCAGCAGCCAAGCCCTGTCCAGGGAAGAGACCCAGTACTTC.

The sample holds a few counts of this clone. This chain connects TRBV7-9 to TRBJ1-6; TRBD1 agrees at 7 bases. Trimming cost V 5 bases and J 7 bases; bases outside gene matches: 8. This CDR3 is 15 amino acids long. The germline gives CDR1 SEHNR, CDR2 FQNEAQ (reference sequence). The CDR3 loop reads CASSVYRGANSPLHF. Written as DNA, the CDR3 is TGTGCCAGCAGCGTGTACAGGGGTGCCAATTCACCCCTCCACTTT.

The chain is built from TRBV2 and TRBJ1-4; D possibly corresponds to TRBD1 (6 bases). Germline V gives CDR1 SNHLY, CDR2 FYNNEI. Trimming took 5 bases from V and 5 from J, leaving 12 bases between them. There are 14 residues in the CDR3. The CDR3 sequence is CASSIGTRNEKLFF. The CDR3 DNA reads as TGTGCCAGCAGTATCGGGACACGGAATGAAAAACTGTTTTTT.

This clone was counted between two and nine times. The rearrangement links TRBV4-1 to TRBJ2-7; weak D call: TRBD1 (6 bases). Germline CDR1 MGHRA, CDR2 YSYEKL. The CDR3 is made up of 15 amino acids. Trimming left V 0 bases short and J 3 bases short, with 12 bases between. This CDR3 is CASSQESDRNYEQYF. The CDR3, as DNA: TGCGCCAGCAGCCAAGAGAGTGACAGGAACTACGAGCAGTACTTC.

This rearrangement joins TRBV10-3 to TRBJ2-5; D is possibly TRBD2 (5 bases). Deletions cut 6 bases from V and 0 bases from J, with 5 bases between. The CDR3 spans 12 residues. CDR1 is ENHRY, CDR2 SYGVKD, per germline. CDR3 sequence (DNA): TGTGCCATCAGGGGAGACCAAGAGACCCAGTACTTC. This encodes CAIRGDQETQYF.

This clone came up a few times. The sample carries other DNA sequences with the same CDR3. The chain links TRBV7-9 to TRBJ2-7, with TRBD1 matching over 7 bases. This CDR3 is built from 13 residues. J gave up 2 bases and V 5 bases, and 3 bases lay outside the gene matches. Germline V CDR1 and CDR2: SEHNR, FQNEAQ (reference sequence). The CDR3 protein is CASSLGTAYEQYF. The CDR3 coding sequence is TGTGCCAGCAGCCTCGGGACAGCCTACGAGCAGTACTTC.

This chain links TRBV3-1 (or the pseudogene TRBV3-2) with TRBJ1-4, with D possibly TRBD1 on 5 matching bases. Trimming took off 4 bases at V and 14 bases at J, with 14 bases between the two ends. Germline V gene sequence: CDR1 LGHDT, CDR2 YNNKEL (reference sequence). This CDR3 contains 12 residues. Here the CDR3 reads CASSLGAAKLFF. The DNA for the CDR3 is TGTGCCAGCAGCCTAGGGGCCGCAAAGCTGTTTTTT.

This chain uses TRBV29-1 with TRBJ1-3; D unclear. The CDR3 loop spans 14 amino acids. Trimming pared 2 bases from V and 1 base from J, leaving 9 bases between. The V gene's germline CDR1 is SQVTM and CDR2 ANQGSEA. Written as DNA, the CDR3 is TGCAGCGTTGAACCGCAACAGTCTGGAAACACCATATATTTT. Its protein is CSVEPQQSGNTIYF.

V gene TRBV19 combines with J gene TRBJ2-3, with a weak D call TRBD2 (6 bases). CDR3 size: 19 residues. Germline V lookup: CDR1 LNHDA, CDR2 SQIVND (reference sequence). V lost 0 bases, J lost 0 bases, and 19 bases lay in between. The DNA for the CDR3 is TGTGCCAGTAGTATAGACTCCCCCACTAGGCGGGGTAGCACAGATACGCAGTATTTT. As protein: CASSIDSPTRRGSTDTQYF.

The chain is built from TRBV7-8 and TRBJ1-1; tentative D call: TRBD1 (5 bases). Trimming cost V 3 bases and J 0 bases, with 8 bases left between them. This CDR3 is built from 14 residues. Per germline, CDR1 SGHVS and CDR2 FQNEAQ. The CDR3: CASSLGGMNTEAFF. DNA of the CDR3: TGTGCCAGCAGCTTGGGGGGGATGAACACTGAAGCTTTCTTT.

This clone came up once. The CDR3 DNA sequence: TGTGCCAGCAGCAAAGCAGGGGGAGAGGGAGAGACCCAGTACTTC. Its protein product is CASSKAGGEGETQYF. The chain carries TRBV21-1 and TRBJ2-5; the table's D call, TRBD1, was not checked against the DNA. TRBV21-1 constitutes a pseudogene. The CDR3 contains 15 residues.

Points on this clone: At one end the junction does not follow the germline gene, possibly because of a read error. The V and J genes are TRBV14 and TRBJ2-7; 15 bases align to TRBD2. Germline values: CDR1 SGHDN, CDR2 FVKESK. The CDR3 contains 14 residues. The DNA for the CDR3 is TGTGCCAGCAGCCTGGGACTAGCGGGAGGAAGGCTGGACTTC. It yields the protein CASSLGLAGGRLDF.

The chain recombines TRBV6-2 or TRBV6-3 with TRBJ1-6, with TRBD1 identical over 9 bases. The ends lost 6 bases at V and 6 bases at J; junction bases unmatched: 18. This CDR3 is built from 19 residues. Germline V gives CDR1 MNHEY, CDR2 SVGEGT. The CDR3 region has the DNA TGTGCCAGCAGCCTGCTCGCGGGACAGGGAGCCCTCTTTAATTCACCCCTCCACTTT. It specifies CASSLLAGQGALFNSPLHF.

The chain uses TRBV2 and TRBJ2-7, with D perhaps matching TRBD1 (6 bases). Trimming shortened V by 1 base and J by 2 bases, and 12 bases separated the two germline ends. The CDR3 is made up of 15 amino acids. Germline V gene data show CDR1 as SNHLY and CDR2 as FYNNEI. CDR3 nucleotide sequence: TGTGCCAGCAGTGAAGGGGGGCGTACCCCCTACGAGCAGTACTTC. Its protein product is CASSEGGRTPYEQYF.

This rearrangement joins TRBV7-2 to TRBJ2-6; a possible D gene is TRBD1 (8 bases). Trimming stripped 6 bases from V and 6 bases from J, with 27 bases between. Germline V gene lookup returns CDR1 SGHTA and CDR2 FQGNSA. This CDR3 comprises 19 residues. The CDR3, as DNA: TGTGCCAGCAGTCCTCATTTGACAGGGGAGGGGAGTATGGCCAACGTCCTGACTTTC. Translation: CASSPHLTGEGSMANVLTF.

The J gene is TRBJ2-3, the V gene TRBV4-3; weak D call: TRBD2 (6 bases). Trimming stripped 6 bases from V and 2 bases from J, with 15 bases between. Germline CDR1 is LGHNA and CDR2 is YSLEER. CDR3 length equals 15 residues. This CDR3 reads CASSLGSGSTDTQYF. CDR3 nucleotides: TGCGCCAGCAGTCTTGGGAGCGGGTCCACAGATACGCAGTATTTT.

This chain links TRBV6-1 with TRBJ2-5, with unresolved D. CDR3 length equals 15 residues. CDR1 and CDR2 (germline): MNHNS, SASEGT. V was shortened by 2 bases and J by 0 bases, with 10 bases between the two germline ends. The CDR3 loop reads CASSERSGNQETQYF. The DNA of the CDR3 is TGTGCCAGCAGTGAAAGGTCAGGAAACCAAGAGACCCAGTACTTC.